The clone carrying this T cell receptor (beta chain) was recorded only once. Its specificity is unknown. These data belong to a study of T cells in Graves' hyperthyroidism and ophthalmopathy. Study conclusions and caveats: The model identified upcoming ophthalmopathy a median approximately six months ahead of onset.

Using RNA transcripts as the source, TCR beta CDR3 regions were amplified. Initially, a first-round RT-PCR of the TCR CDR3 employed the HTBI primer set. MiXCR, run by TCRdb on the multiplex PCR reads, gives a single entry per CDR3 protein. The profile shows 600,000 to 700,000 distinct CDR3 sequences, about 45% of them singletons. V shed 0 bases and J shed 4 bases, with 12 bases lying between them. The CDR3 loop spans 14 amino acids. Germline-derived CDR1 and CDR2 are SQVTM and ANQGSEA. The clonotype comes from an adult man with Graves' disease, either hyperthyroidism or ophthalmopathy (not recorded which). Sequenced input: peripheral blood or thyroid tissue (not recorded which). The chain combines TRBV29-1 with TRBJ2-5; D not certain. DNA of the CDR3: TGCAGCGTTGAAGAACTGGTCGAAGCAGAGACCCAGTACTTC. This sequence encodes CSVEELVEAETQYF.